The clone carrying this T cell receptor (beta chain) showed up just a few times. What it binds is unknown. Method: immunoSEQ multiplex PCR; TCRdb's copy keeps in-frame clones and lacks some. The sample yields 45,000 to 65,000 clones, 75% to 85% seen once. J was trimmed by 2 bases and V by 5 bases; bases with no gene match: 16. This CDR3 is built from 18 residues. CDR1 and CDR2 (germline): SGHNT, YENEEA. These data originate in a study of OX40 agonist ivuxolimab in advanced cancers. Study summary: Patients received ivuxolimab, an agonistic anti-OX40 (CD134) antibody. Participants averaged approximately 60 years of age (range about 23 to 80) and were approximately 81% male.

Whole-study findings and limits: The authors also found low normalized T-cell clonal expansion in some nonresponders. There was clonal expansion of CD4+ and CD8+ blood T cells by week 6 at 0.1 to 3.0 mg/kg.

This specimen consisted of CD4+ or CD8+ T cells sorted from blood, obtained in a trial of the OX40 agonist ivuxolimab. The chain carries TRBV11-3 and TRBJ2-7; 9 bases align to TRBD1. The sequence was collected from an adult with an advanced solid tumor such as melanoma, head and neck, liver or kidney cancer. The CDR3 coding sequence is TGTGCCAGCAGCGGACGCCCCCGTGGGACAGGGCTCACCTACGAGCAGTACTTC. Amino acids: CASSGRPRGTGLTYEQYF.